Sequencing of this TCR beta chain was carried out in a study of blood T cell repertoires in COVID-19. For the study at large: Sites across the United States, Italy and Spain contributed samples from acute and convalescent COVID-19. PBMCs, B-cell-depleted T cells, or T cells provided the cDNA or gDNA that made up the material.

In the study's own analysis: Amplifying reference gene primers gave estimates of nucleated cell counts. Sequencing used immunoSEQ multiplex PCR; TCRdb keeps in-frame clones, though not all of them. That table furnishes V, J and clone size, whereas the DNA furnished D and trimming. Among about 34,000 clones, roughly 91% were seen once, and the ten largest hold roughly 19%. Trimming pared 3 bases from V and 3 bases from J, leaving 12 bases between. From germline, CDR1 is LNHDA and CDR2 SQIVND (reference sequence). This CDR3 has 14 amino acids. This TCR was recovered from a man of 80 years or more with acute or convalescent COVID-19. The chain is built from TRBV19 and TRBJ2-7, with D uncertain. Input material: peripheral blood. The CDR3 reads CASSIGPEYYEQYF. The CDR3 DNA reads as TGTGCCAGTAGTATTGGTCCGGAGTACTACGAGCAGTACTTC.